Below are 19 T cell receptor beta chains sequenced from a single sample in a study of T cell responses to AZD1222 COVID-19 vaccine. Repertoires were generated with immunoSEQ multiplex PCR, while TCRdb's copy carries only in-frame clones and drops some. The sample records about 150,000 clones, about 90% being singletons. The source material was peripheral blood, sampled 28 days after the second AZD1222 dose. Every receptor here comes from an adult who received the AZD1222 COVID-19 vaccine.

CDR3 DNA sequence: TGTGCCAGCAGCTTCGGCCGACGACAGGGGGGCGATGAGCAGTTCTTC. Amino acid sequence: CASSFGRRQGGDEQFF. The rearrangement joins TRBV5-4 to TRBJ2-1; 9 nucleotides line up with TRBD1. After removal of 2 bases from V and 8 bases from J, the junction contained 11 bases not matched to a gene. The germline V gene encodes CDR1 SGHNT and CDR2 YYREEE (reference sequence). This CDR3 has 16 residues.

The chain employs TRBV2 and TRBJ1-2; 8 positions agree with TRBD1. Trimming took 6 bases from V and 4 from J; bases not matched to a gene: 7. CDR3 size: 14 residues. Looked up from germline, CDR1 is SNHLY and CDR2 is FYNNEI. CDR3 sequence reads: CASRVDRGSYGYTF. CDR3 coding DNA: TGTGCCAGCAGAGTTGACAGGGGTAGCTATGGCTACACCTTC.

V gene TRBV19 combines with J gene TRBJ2-7, with D maybe TRBD2 (5 bases). With 6 bases removed from V and 6 bases from J, the gap between germline ends came to 21 bases. Germline V gene sequence: CDR1 LNHDA, CDR2 SQIVND (reference sequence). This CDR3 has 15 residues. CDR3 sequence reads: CASRKRGLATTEQYF. For the CDR3, the DNA is TGTGCCAGTAGAAAACGAGGGCTAGCAACTACCGAGCAGTACTTC.

V and J are TRBV28 and TRBJ2-5; TRBD2 aligns across 7 bases. Germline loops: CDR1 MDHEN, CDR2 SYDVKM. Trimming removed 4 bases from V and 2 bases from J; junction bases left unmatched: 10. This CDR3 is built from 16 residues. In nucleotides, the CDR3 is TGTGCCAGCAGTTCACCGGGGACTAAAGAGCAAGAGACCCAGTACTTC. Translating it yields CASSSPGTKEQETQYF.

This rearrangement joins TRBV24-1 to TRBJ1-2; D uncertain. The germline V gene has CDR1 KGHDR and CDR2 SFDVKD. CDR3 length: 11 amino acids. The V and J ends lost 5 bases and 5 bases respectively, with 5 bases between them. The CDR3 DNA reads as TGTGCCACCAGTGTGGGGTATGGCTACACCTTC. This translates into CATSVGYGYTF.

The V and J genes are TRBV7-6 and TRBJ2-3; D is possibly TRBD1 or TRBD2 (6 bases each). V shed 5 bases and J shed 4 bases, with 19 bases lying between them. Germline V lookup: CDR1 SGHVS, CDR2 FNYEAQ. This CDR3 comprises 16 residues. Here the CDR3 reads CASSVGTLKGADTQYF. The CDR3 DNA reads TGTGCCAGCAGCGTCGGGACTCTCAAGGGGGCAGATACGCAGTATTTT.

This chain uses TRBV29-1 with TRBJ1-2; 9 nucleotides match TRBD1. The CDR3 is 14 amino acids. Germline V gene data show CDR1 as SQVTM and CDR2 as ANQGSEA. The ends lost 6 bases at V and 2 bases at J; junction bases unmatched: 7. The CDR3: CSVGTGTMNYGYTF. The CDR3 coding sequence is TGCAGCGTCGGGACAGGGACGATGAACTATGGCTACACCTTC.

This chain connects TRBV9 to TRBJ1-3; tentative D call: TRBD1 (5 bases). The CDR3 runs 15 residues. Germline lookup yields CDR1 SGDLS and CDR2 YYNGEE. Trimming took off 4 bases at V and 1 base at J, with 12 bases between the two ends. CDR3 residues: CASSPGMGSGNTIYF. The CDR3 bases are TGTGCCAGCAGCCCAGGGATGGGGTCTGGAAACACCATATATTTT.

The chain joins TRBV30 to TRBJ1-3; unclear D gene. Trimming stripped 2 bases from V and 4 bases from J, with 6 bases between. CDR3 length: 12 residues. The germline CDR1 and CDR2 sequences are GTSNPN and SVGIG (reference sequence). CDR3 bases: TGTGCCTGGAGTCGAGGGGGAAACACCATATATTTT. Translated, it gives CAWSRGGNTIYF.

The chain recombines TRBV22-1 with TRBJ2-3; the table's D call TRBD1 went unverified against the DNA. TRBV22-1 is reported as a pseudogene. CDR3 length equals 16 residues. The DNA of the CDR3 is TGTCCTGGGAGCTCCTGGACAGCCGGAGGAGAAGATACGCAGTATTTT. Translation: CPGSSWTAGGEDTQYF.

The chain employs TRBV20-1 and TRBJ1-6; D gene uncertain. V shed 5 bases and J shed 7 bases, with 6 bases lying between them. Germline-derived CDR1 and CDR2 are DFQATT and SNEGSKA (reference sequence). This CDR3 has 11 residues. The CDR3 is CSASQNSPLHF. CDR3 sequence (DNA): TGCAGTGCTTCACAGAATTCACCCCTCCACTTT.

V is TRBV4-3 and J is TRBJ2-7, with D tentatively TRBD1 or TRBD2 (5 bases each). V gave up 0 bases and J gave up 4 bases, with 10 bases separating them. This CDR3 comprises 14 residues. In germline, CDR1 is LGHNA, CDR2 YSLEER. Written as DNA, the CDR3 is TGCGCCAGCAGCCAAGATGTAGGGACGTACGAGCAGTACTTC. It encodes CASSQDVGTYEQYF.

The rearrangement uses TRBV13 and TRBJ2-5; 13 nucleotides match TRBD2. After removal of 5 bases from V and 5 bases from J, the junction contained 11 bases not matched to a gene. The CDR3 totals 17 residues. In germline, CDR1 is PRHDT, CDR2 FYEKMQ (reference sequence). The DNA of the CDR3 is TGTGCCAGCAGCCTGAGGACTAGCGGGAGTAGGGTTGAGACCCAGTACTTC. Translating it yields CASSLRTSGSRVETQYF.

The CDR3 sequence: CASSFGQGSYEQYF. The CDR3 DNA sequence: TGTGCCAGCAGCTTTGGACAGGGGTCCTACGAGCAGTACTTC. The V and J genes are TRBV7-9 and TRBJ2-7; TRBD1 aligns across 9 bases. The J segment lost 1 base and the V segment lost 3 bases, leaving 1 base of the junction unmatched. Germline assignment: CDR1 SEHNR and CDR2 FQNEAQ (reference sequence). The CDR3 length is 14 residues.

The chain couples TRBV6-2 or TRBV6-3 to TRBJ2-3; 8 bases line up with TRBD2. Germline CDR1 MNHEY, CDR2 SVGEGT. The trim removed 5 bases at V and 2 bases at J, leaving 6 bases unmatched. The CDR3 runs 15 residues. CDR3 DNA sequence: TGTGCCAGCAGTGGCCTAGCGGGTTTCACAGATACGCAGTATTTT. Translation: CASSGLAGFTDTQYF.

As concerns this clone: The sample carries other DNA sequences with the same CDR3. DNA of the CDR3: TGTGCCAGCAGCTTGGGACAGGGAGGCCAGCCCCAGCATTTT. It yields the protein CASSLGQGGQPQHF. The V call is TRBV7-9, the J call TRBJ1-5; 9 positions match TRBD1. The J segment lost 7 bases and the V segment lost 3 bases, leaving 4 bases of the junction unmatched. The CDR3 loop spans 14 amino acids. Germline assignment: CDR1 SEHNR and CDR2 FQNEAQ (reference sequence).

V is TRBV30 and J is TRBJ1-1; no reliable D call. Germline V gene data show CDR1 as GTSNPN and CDR2 as SVGIG (reference sequence). V lost 4 bases, J lost 0 bases, and 12 bases lay in between. The CDR3 has 14 residues. The CDR3 protein is CAWNGDVVNTEAFF. In DNA form, the CDR3 reads TGTGCCTGGAACGGAGATGTGGTGAACACTGAAGCTTTCTTT.

The chain employs TRBV2 and TRBJ1-5; 8 nucleotides align to TRBD1. V shed 5 bases and J 2 bases; nucleotides not matched to a gene: 8. The CDR3 loop spans 16 amino acids. Looked up from germline, CDR1 is SNHLY and CDR2 is FYNNEI. The CDR3 DNA reads as TGTGCCAGCAGTTCTCAGGGGGCTATCGGCAATCAGCCCCAGCATTTT. Residues: CASSSQGAIGNQPQHF.

This rearrangement joins TRBV29-1 to TRBJ1-5; 7 bases agree with TRBD1. The CDR3 extends over 15 amino acids. Germline V gene lookup returns CDR1 SQVTM and CDR2 ANQGSEA. V lost 6 bases to trimming and J lost 2 bases; unmatched junction nucleotides: 10. The CDR3 DNA is TGCAGCGTAGCAAGTCAAACAGGGGGCAATCAGCCCCAGCATTTT. It specifies CSVASQTGGNQPQHF.